The entry below gives a single TCR beta chain sequence along with its context. No cognate antigen has been identified for it. No qualities accompany the bases; no much larger clone lies one base away. This specimen comes from a study of blood T cell repertoires in COVID-19 (dated by TCRdb to 2020 to 2022). As for the study more broadly: The collaborator samples originated in the United States, Italy and Spain and spanned the acute and convalescent phases of COVID-19. The prospective study material was composed of cDNA or gDNA derived from T cells, B-cell-depleted T cells, or PBMCs. The dataset comprised deeply sampled blood TCRbeta repertoires from subjects exposed to, actively infected with, or recovered from COVID-19. The repertoires were made available in a free public database intended to serve as a resource for research on the immune response to SARS-CoV-2. Samples were obtained from the ongoing ImmuneRACE study (first 160 participants) and from 1,254 subjects provided by 6 global collaborators. Nearly every sample came with metadata listing a de-identified subject ID, COVID-19 status, age in years and sex. Where available, HLA class I and class II types were taken from metadata supplied by the sample provider and were not determined by assay-based typing.

TCRbeta CDR3 regions were amplified from genomic DNA using the immunoSEQ Assay, a bias-controlled multiplex PCR. On the study's bioinformatics: The number of nucleated cells in each sample was estimated by amplification of reference gene primers within the assay. To quantify the absolute abundance of each unique TCRbeta CDR3 rearrangement, sequence reads were collapsed and filtered. For each sample, productive Simpson clonality was calculated by taking the square root of Simpson's diversity index across productive rearrangements. The source is immuneACCESS, and TCRdb retained only in-frame sequences with V and J called. Part of the clones is not carried over; for the studies checked, unresolved V genes explain less than half of this, and the remainder is unexplained. That table gives V, J and clone size, and the DNA gave D and trimming. In this sample the table shows hundreds of thousands of clones, around 87% of which occur a single time. Of the sample, around 1% falls within the top ten clones.

The CDR3 contains 15 residues, cysteine and phenylalanine counted. This entry keeps only the CDR3 DNA: 45 bases, framed from base 1. V is reduced by 4 bases and J by 7 bases, leaving a spacing of 16 bases between them. The germline V gene yields ENHRY for CDR1 and SYGVKD for CDR2. Study-wide findings and limitations: The amount of clinical and demographic metadata varied by source and participant and was provided uncurated.

One collaborating source in Seattle enrolled patients during active infection and followed them longitudinally through the course of disease. Collaborating institutions collected whole blood in K2EDTA tubes following their own protocols. Collaborator samples were shipped for TCRbeta analysis as frozen whole blood, isolated PBMCs, or DNA extracted from either sample type. Sequencing used peripheral blood. The V and J genes are TRBV10-3 and TRBJ1-4; a tentative D match to TRBD1 spans 6 bases. The TCR comes from a woman in her 40s with COVID-19, enrolled during active disease. The CDR3 reads as follows: CAISAVQGRGEKLFF. The sequenced DNA: TGTGCCATCAGTGCTGTTCAGGGGAGGGGTGAAAAACTGTTTTTT.